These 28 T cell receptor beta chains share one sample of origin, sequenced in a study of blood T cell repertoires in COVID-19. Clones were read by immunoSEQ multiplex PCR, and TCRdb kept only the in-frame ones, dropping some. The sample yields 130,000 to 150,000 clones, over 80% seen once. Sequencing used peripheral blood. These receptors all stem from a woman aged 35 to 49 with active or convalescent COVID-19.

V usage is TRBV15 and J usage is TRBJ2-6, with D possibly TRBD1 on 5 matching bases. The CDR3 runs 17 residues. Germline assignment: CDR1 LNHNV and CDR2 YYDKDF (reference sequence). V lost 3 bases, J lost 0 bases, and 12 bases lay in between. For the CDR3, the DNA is TGTGCCACCAGCAGGCAAACAGGTAACTCTGGGGCCAACGTCCTGACTTTC. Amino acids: CATSRQTGNSGANVLTF.

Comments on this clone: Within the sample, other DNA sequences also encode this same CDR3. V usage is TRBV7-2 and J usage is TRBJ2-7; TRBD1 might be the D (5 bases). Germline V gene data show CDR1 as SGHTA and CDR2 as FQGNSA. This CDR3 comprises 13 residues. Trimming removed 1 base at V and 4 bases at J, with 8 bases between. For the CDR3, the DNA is TGTGCCAGCAGCTTAGTACCAGGGTACGAGCAGTACTTC. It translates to CASSLVPGYEQYF.

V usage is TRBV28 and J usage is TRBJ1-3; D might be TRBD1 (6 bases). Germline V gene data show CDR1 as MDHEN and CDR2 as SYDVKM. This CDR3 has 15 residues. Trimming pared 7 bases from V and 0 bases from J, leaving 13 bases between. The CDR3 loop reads CASTTGTRSGNTIYF. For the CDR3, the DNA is TGTGCCAGCACCACGGGGACACGCTCTGGAAACACCATATATTTT.

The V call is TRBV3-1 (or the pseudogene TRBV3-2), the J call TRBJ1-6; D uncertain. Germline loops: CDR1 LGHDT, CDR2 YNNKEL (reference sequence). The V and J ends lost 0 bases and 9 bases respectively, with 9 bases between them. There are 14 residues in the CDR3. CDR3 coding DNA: TGTGCCAGCAGCCAAGATGGTACCAGTTCACCCCTCCACTTT. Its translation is CASSQDGTSSPLHF.

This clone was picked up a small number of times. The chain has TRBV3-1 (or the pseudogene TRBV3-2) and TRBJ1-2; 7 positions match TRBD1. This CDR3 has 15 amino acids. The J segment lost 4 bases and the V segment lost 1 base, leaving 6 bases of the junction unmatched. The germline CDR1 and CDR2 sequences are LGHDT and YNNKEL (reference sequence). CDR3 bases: TGTGCCAGCAGCCAAGTGGGTGGGACAGCCTATGGCTACACCTTC. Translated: CASSQVGGTAYGYTF.

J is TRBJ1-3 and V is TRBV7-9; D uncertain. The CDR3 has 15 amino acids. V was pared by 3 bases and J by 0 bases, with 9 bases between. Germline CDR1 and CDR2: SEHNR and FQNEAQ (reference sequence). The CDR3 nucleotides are TGTGCCAGCAGCTTTACGGACTCCTCTGGAAACACCATATATTTT. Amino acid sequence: CASSFTDSSGNTIYF.

The CDR3 DNA reads as TGTGCCAGCTCACTCACCCTCAGCGGGAGGGCCTACGAGCAGTACTTC. It specifies CASSLTLSGRAYEQYF. The chain couples TRBV18 to TRBJ2-7; 10 nucleotides agree with TRBD2. V trimming: 4 bases; J trimming: 2 bases; junction bases outside the gene matches: 8. The germline V gene has CDR1 KGHSH and CDR2 LQKENI. This CDR3 comprises 16 residues. The whole variable domain, remainder taken from reference TRBV18 and TRBJ2-7, is NAGVMQNPRHLVRRRGQEARLRCSPMKGHSHVYWYRQLPEEGLKFMVYLQKENIIDESGMPKERFSAEFPKEGPSILRIQQVVRGDSAAYFCASSLTLSGRAYEQYFGPGTRLTVT.

The CDR3 loop reads CASSVDRVGMNTEAFF. The CDR3 region has the DNA TGTGCCAGTAGTGTTGACAGGGTCGGGATGAACACTGAAGCTTTCTTT. The chain employs TRBV19 and TRBJ1-1, with TRBD1 matching 7 bases. Unmatched junction bases numbered 9, after V lost 5 bases and J lost 0 bases. Per germline, CDR1 LNHDA and CDR2 SQIVND (reference sequence). This CDR3 comprises 16 residues.

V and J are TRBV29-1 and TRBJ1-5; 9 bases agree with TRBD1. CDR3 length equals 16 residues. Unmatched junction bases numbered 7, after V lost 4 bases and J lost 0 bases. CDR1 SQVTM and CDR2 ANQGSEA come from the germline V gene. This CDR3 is CSVATGGGYSNQPQHF. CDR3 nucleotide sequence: TGCAGCGTTGCAACAGGGGGCGGGTATAGCAATCAGCCCCAGCATTTT. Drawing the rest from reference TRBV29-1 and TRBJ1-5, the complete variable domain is SAVISQKPSRDICQRGTSLTIQCQVDSQVTMMFWYRQQPGQSLTLIATANQGSEATYESGFVIDKFPISRPNLTFSTLTVSNMSPEDSSIYLCSVATGGGYSNQPQHFGDGTRLSIL.

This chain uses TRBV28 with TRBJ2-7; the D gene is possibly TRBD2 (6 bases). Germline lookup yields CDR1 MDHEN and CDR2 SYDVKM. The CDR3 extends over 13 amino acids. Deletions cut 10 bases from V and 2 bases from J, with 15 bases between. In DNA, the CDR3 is TGTGCCACCCGCGGGGACTCCACCTACGAGCAGTACTTC. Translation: CATRGDSTYEQYF.

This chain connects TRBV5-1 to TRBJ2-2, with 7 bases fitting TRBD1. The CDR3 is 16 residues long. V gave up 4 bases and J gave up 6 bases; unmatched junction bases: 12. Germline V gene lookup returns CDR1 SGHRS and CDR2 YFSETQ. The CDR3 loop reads CASSPAGGSAAGELFF. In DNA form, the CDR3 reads TGCGCCAGCAGCCCGGCAGGGGGTTCTGCCGCCGGGGAGCTGTTTTTT.

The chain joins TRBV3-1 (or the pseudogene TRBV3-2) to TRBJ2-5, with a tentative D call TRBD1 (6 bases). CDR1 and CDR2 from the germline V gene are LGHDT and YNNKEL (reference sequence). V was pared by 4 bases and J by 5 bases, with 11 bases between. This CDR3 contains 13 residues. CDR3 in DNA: TGTGCCAGCAGCCGAGGGACACTTGAGACCCAGTACTTC. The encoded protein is CASSRGTLETQYF.

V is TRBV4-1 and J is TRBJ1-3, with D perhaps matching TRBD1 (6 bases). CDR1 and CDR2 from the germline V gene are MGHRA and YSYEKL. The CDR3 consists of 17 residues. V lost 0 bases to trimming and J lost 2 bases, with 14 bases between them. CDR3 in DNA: TGCGCCAGCAGCCAAGATACCCGGACAGTTCCTGGAAACACCATATATTTT. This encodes CASSQDTRTVPGNTIYF.

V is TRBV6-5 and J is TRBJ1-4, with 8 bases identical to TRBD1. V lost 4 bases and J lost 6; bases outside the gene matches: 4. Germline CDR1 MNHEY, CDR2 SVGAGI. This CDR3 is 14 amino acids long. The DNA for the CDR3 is TGTGCCAGCAGTTTCTACAGGGGGGATGAAAAACTGTTTTTT. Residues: CASSFYRGDEKLFF.

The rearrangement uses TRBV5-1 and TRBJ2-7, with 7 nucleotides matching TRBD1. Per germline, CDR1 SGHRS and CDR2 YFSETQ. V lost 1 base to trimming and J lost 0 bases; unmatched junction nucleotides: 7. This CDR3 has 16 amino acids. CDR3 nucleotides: TGCGCCAGCAGCTTGCTTATCCGGGACAGCTCCTACGAGCAGTACTTC. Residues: CASSLLIRDSSYEQYF.

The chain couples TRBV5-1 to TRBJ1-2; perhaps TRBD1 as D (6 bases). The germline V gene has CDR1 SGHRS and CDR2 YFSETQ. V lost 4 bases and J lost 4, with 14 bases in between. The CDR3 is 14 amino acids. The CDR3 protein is CASSSGQKSYGYTF. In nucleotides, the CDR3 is TGCGCCAGCAGCAGTGGACAGAAATCCTATGGCTACACCTTC.

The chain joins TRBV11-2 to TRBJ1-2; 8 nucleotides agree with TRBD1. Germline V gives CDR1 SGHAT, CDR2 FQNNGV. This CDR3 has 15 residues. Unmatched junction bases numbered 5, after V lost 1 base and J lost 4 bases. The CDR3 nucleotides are TGTGCCAGCAGCTTAGGTCCCGGGACAGGCTATGGCTACACCTTC. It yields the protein CASSLGPGTGYGYTF.

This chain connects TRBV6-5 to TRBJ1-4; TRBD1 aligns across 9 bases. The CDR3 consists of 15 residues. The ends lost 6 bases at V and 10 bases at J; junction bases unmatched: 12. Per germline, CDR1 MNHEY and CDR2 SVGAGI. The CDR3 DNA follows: TGTGCCAGCAGCCTCGAGGCGGGACAGGGCGGAAAACTGTTTTTT. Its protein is CASSLEAGQGGKLFF.

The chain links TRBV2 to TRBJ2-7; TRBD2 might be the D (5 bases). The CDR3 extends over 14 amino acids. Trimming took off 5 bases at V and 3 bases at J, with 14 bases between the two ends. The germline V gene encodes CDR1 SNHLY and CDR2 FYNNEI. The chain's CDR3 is CASSPTSEGYEQYF. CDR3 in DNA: TGTGCCAGCAGTCCTACTAGTGAAGGCTACGAGCAGTACTTC.

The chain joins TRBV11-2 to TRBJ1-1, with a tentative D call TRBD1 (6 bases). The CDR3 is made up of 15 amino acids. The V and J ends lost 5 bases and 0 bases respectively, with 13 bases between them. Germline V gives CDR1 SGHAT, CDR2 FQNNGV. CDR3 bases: TGTGCCAGCAGCCCCCAGACAGGAGTGAACACTGAAGCTTTCTTT. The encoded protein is CASSPQTGVNTEAFF.

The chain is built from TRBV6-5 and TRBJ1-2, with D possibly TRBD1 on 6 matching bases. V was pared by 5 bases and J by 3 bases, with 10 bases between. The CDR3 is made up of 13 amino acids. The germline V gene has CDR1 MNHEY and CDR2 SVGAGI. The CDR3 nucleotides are TGTGCCAGCAGTCAACAGGGACACTATGGCTACACCTTC. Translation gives CASSQQGHYGYTF.

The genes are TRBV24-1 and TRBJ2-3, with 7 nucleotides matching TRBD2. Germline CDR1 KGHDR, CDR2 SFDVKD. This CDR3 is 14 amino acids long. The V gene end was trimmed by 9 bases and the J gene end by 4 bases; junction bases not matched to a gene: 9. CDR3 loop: CATRAAGVADTQYF. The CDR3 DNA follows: TGTGCCACCCGGGCGGCGGGAGTCGCAGATACGCAGTATTTT.

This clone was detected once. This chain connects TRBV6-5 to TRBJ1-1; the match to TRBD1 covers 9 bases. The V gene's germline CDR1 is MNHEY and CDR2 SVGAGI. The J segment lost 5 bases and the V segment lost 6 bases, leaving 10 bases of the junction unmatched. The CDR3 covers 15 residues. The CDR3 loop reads CASRATGTGRTEAFF. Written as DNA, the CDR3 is TGTGCCAGCAGGGCGACCGGGACAGGGAGGACTGAAGCTTTCTTT.

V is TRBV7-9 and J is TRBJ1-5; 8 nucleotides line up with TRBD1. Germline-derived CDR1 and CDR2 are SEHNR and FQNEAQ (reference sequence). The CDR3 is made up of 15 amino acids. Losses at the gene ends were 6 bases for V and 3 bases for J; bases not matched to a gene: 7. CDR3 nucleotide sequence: TGTGCCAGCAGATCCGGGACAGGACCCAATCAGCCCCAGCATTTT. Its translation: CASRSGTGPNQPQHF. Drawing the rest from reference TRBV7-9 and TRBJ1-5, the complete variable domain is DTGVSQNPRHKITKRGQNVTFRCDPISEHNRLYWYRQTLGQGPEFLTYFQNEAQLEKSRLLSDRFSAERPKGSFSTLEIQRTEQGDSAMYLCASRSGTGPNQPQHFGDGTRLSIL.

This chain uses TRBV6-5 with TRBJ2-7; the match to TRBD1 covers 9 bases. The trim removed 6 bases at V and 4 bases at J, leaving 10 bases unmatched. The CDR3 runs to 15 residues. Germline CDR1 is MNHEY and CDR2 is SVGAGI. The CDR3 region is CASSWGQGRSYEQYF. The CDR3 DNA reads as TGTGCCAGCAGCTGGGGACAGGGCAGGAGTTACGAGCAGTACTTC.

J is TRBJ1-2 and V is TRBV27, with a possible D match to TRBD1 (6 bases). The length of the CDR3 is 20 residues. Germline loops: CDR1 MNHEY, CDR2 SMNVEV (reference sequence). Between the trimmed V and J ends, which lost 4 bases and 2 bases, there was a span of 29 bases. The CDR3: CASSSIGTPFGIQPNYGYTF. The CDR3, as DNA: TGTGCCAGCAGTTCCATCGGGACACCCTTCGGGATACAACCAAACTATGGCTACACCTTC.

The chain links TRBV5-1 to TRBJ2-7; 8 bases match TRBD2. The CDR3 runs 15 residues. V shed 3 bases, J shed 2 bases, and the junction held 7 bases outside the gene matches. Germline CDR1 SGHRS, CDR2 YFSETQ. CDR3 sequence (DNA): TGCGCCAGCAGCTCCCCCCTGCGGGGGGCCTACGAGCAGTACTTC. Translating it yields CASSSPLRGAYEQYF.

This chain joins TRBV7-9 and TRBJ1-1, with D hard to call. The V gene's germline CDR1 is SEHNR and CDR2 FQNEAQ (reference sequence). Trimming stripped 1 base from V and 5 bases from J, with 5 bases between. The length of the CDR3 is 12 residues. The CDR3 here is CASSLDRTEAFF. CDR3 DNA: TGTGCCAGCAGCTTAGACAGAACTGAAGCTTTCTTT.